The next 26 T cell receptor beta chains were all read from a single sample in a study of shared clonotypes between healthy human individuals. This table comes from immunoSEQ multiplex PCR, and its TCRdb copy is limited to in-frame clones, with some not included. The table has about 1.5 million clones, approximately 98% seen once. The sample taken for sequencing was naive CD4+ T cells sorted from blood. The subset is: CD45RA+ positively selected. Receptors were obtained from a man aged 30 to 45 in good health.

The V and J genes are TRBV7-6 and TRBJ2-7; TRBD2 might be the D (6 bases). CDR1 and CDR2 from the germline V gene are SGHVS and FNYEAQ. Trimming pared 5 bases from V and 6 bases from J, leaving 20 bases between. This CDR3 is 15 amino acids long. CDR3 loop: CASSPTPWRDSEQYF. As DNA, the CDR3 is TGTGCCAGCAGCCCCACTCCGTGGCGGGATAGCGAGCAGTACTTC.

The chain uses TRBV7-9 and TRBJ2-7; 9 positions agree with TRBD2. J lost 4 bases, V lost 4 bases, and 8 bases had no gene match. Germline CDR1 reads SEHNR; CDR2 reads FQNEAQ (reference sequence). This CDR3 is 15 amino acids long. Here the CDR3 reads CASSSRGSGSYEQYF. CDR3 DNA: TGTGCCAGCAGCTCCCGGGGTAGCGGGAGTTACGAGCAGTACTTC.

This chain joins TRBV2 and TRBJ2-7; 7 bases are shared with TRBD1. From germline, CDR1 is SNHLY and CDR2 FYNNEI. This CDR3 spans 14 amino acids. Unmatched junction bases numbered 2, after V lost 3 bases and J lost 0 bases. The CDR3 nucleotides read TGTGCCAGCAGTGATAGGGACAGCTCCTACGAGCAGTACTTC. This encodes CASSDRDSSYEQYF.

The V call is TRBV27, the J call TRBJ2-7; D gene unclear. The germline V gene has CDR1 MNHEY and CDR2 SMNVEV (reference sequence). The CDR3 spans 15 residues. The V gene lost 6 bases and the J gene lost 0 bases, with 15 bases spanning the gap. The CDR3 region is CASRLYQGYSYEQYF. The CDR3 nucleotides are TGTGCCAGCAGACTGTACCAAGGGTACTCCTACGAGCAGTACTTC.

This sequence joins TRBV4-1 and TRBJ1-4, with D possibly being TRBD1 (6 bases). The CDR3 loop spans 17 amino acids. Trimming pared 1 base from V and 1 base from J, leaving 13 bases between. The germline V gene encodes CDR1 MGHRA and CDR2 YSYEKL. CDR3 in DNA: TGCGCCAGCAGCCAAGTCAGGGGTGGAGGAACTAATGAAAAACTGTTTTTT. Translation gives CASSQVRGGGTNEKLFF.

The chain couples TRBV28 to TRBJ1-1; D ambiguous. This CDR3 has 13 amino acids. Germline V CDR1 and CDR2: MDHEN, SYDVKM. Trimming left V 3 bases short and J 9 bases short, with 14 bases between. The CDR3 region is CASSLNPDAKAFF. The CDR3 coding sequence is TGTGCCAGCAGTTTGAACCCCGATGCAAAAGCTTTCTTT.

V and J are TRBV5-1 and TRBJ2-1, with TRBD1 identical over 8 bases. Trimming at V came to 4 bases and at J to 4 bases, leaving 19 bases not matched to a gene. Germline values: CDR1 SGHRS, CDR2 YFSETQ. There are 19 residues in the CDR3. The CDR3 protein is CASSPIPKPRTGIYNEQFF. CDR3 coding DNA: TGCGCCAGCAGCCCGATCCCCAAACCTAGGACAGGGATTTACAATGAGCAGTTCTTC.

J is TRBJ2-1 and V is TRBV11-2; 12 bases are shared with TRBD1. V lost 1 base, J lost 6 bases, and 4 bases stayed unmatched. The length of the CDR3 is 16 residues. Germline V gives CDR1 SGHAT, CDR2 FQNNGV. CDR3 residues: CASSLGDRGRGNEQFF. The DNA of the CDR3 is TGTGCCAGCAGCTTAGGGGACAGGGGGCGAGGCAATGAGCAGTTCTTC.

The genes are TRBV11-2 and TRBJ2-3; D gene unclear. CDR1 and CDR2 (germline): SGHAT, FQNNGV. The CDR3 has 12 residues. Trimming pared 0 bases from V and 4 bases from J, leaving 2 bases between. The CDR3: CASSLEADTQYF. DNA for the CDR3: TGTGCCAGCAGCTTAGAGGCAGATACGCAGTATTTT. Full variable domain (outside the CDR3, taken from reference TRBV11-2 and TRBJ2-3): EAGVAQSPRYKIIEKRQSVAFWCNPISGHATLYWYQQILGQGPKLLIQFQNNGVVDDSQLPKDRFSAERLKGVDSTLKIQPAKLEDSAVYLCASSLEADTQYFGPGTRLTVL.

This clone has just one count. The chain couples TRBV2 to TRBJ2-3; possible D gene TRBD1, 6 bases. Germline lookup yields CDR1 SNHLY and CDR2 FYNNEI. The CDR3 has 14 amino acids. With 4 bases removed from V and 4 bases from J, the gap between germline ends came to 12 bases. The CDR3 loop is CASSARTGSDTQYF. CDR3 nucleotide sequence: TGTGCCAGCAGTGCCAGAACAGGGTCAGATACGCAGTATTTT.

Here the CDR3 DNA reads TGTGCCAGCAGTACAGGAGTAAACCCCGGGGAGCTGTTTTTT. Its translation: CASSTGVNPGELFF. The chain carries TRBV6-1 and TRBJ2-2; D may be TRBD1 (5 bases). Trimming pared 5 bases from V and 6 bases from J, leaving 13 bases between. This CDR3 region has 14 residues. CDR1 is MNHNS and CDR2 is SASEGT in the germline V gene.

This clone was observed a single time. CDR3 sequence reads: CASSPLNLAGINNEQFF. The DNA of the CDR3 is TGTGCCAGCTCACCACTCAACCTAGCGGGAATAAACAATGAGCAGTTCTTC. The chain is built from TRBV18 and TRBJ2-1, with 9 bases lining up with TRBD2. The J segment lost 5 bases and the V segment lost 1 base, leaving 9 bases of the junction unmatched. In germline, CDR1 is KGHSH, CDR2 LQKENI. This CDR3 comprises 17 residues.

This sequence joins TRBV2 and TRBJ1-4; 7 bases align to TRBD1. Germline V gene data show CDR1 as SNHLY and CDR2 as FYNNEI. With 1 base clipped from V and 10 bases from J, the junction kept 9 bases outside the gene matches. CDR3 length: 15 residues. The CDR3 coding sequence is TGTGCCAGCAGTGAAGGAGGGACAGAGGAGGGAAAACTGTTTTTT. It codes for CASSEGGTEEGKLFF.

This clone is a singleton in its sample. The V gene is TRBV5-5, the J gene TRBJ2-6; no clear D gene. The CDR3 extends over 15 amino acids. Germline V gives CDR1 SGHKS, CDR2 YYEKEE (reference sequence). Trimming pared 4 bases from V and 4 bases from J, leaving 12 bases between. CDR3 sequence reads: CASSPRLQGANVLTF. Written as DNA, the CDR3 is TGTGCCAGCAGCCCCCGGTTACAAGGGGCCAACGTCCTGACTTTC.

CDR3 protein: CASSPWTGSSPGELFF. CDR3 coding DNA: TGTGCCAGCAGCCCTTGGACAGGGTCCAGTCCCGGGGAGCTGTTTTTT. The chain joins TRBV5-8 to TRBJ2-2; 8 bases align to TRBD1. The CDR3 loop spans 16 amino acids. Germline lookup yields CDR1 SGHTS and CDR2 YDEGEE. The J segment lost 6 bases and the V segment lost 4 bases, leaving 11 bases of the junction unmatched.

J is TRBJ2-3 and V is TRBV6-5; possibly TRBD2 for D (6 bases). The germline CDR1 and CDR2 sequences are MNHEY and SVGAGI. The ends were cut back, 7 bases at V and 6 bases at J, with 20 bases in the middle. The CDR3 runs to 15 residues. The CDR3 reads CASTPNAGRADTQYF. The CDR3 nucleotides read TGTGCCAGCACCCCGAACGCGGGACGAGCGGATACGCAGTATTTT.

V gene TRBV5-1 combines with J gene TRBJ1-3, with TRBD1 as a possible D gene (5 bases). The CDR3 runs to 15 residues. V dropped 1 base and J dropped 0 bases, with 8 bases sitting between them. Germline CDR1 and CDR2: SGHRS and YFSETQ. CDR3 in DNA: TGCGCCAGCAGCTTGAGCAGGGCCTCTGGAAACACCATATATTTT. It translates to CASSLSRASGNTIYF.

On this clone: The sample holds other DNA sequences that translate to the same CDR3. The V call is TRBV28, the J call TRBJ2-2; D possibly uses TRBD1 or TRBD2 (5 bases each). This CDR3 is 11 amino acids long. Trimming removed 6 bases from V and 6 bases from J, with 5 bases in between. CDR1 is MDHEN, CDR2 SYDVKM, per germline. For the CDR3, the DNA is TGTGCCAGCAGGGGGGCCGGGGAGCTGTTTTTT. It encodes CASRGAGELFF. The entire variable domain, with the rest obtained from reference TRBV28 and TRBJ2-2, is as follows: DVKVTQSSRYLVKRTGEKVFLECVQDMDHENMFWYRQDPGLGLRLIYFSYDVKMKEKGDIPEGYSVSREKKERFSLILESASTNQTSMYLCASRGAGELFFGEGSRLTVL.

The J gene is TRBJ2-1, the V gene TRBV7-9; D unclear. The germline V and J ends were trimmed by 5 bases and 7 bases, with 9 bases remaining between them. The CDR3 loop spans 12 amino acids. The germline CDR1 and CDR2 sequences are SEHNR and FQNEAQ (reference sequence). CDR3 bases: TGTGCCAGCAGCACGAAGGGTAATGAGCAGTTCTTC. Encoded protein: CASSTKGNEQFF.

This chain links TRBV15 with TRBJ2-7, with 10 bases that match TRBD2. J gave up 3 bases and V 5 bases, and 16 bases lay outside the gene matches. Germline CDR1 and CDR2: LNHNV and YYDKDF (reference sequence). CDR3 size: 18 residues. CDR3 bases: TGTGCCACCAGCGTTCAGCTCCGCACTAGCGGGATAGGCTACGAGCAGTACTTC. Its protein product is CATSVQLRTSGIGYEQYF.

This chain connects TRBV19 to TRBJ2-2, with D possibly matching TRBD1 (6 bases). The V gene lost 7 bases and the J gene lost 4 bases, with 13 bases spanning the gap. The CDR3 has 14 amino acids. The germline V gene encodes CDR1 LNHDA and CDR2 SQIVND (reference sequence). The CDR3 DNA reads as TGTGCCAGTACACGTCTAGGGGGCACCGGGGAGCTGTTTTTT. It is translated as CASTRLGGTGELFF.

The CDR3: CASSLSPGGYNEQFF. Written as DNA, the CDR3 is TGTGCCAGCAGCTTGAGTCCAGGGGGTTACAATGAGCAGTTCTTC. The V gene is TRBV5-4, the J gene TRBJ2-1, with 7 bases lining up with TRBD1. The CDR3 consists of 15 residues. Looked up from germline, CDR1 is SGHNT and CDR2 is YYREEE (reference sequence). V shed 1 base, J shed 4 bases, and the junction held 5 bases outside the gene matches.

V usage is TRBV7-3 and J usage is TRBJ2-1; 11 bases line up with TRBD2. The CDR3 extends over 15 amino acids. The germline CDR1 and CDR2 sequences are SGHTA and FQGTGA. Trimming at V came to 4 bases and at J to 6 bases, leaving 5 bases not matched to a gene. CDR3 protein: CASSSDSGRANEQFF. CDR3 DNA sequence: TGTGCCAGCAGCTCAGATAGCGGGAGGGCCAATGAGCAGTTCTTC. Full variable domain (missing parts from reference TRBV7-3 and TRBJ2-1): GAGVSQTPSNKVTEKGKYVELRCDPISGHTALYWYRQSLGQGPEFLIYFQGTGAADDSGLPNDRFFAVRPEGSVSTLKIQRTERGDSAVYLCASSSDSGRANEQFFGPGTRLTVL.

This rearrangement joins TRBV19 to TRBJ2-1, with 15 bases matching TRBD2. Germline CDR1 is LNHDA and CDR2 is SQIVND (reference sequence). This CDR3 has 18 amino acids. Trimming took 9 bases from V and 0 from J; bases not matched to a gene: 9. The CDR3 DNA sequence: TGTGCCAGCACCCCGGGACTAGCGGGAGGTGGCTCCTACAATGAGCAGTTCTTC. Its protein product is CASTPGLAGGGSYNEQFF.

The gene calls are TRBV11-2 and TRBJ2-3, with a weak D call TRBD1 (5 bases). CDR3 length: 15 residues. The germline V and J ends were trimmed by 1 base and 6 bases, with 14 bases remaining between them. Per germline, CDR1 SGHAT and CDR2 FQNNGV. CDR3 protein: CASSLGLRVGDTQYF. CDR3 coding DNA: TGTGCCAGCAGCTTAGGGCTCAGGGTCGGCGATACGCAGTATTTT.

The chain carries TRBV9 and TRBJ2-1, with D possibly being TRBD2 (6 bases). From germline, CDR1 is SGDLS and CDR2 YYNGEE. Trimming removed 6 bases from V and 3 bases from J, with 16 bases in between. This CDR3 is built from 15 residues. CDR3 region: CASKTGALFYNEQFF. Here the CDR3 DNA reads TGTGCCAGCAAGACGGGAGCATTATTCTACAATGAGCAGTTCTTC.